These 17 T cell receptor beta chains were all obtained from the same sample, sequenced in a study of blood T cell repertoires in COVID-19. Clones were read by immunoSEQ multiplex PCR, and TCRdb kept only the in-frame ones, dropping some. The sample consists of about 220,000 clones, approximately 80% of them appearing once. The specimen sequenced was peripheral blood. The receptors were gathered from a woman in her seventies with acute or convalescent COVID-19.

The rearrangement uses TRBV10-1 and TRBJ1-2; possibly TRBD1 for D (6 bases). Germline loops: CDR1 WNHNN, CDR2 SYGVQD (reference sequence). The V and J ends lost 6 bases and 5 bases respectively, with 13 bases between them. This CDR3 spans 13 amino acids. This CDR3 reads CASSPGTPYGYTF. CDR3 coding DNA: TGCGCCAGCAGCCCCGGGACACCTTATGGCTACACCTTC.

The chain is built from TRBV28 and TRBJ2-7, with TRBD2 matching over 12 bases. V lost 5 bases and J lost 2; bases outside the gene matches: 1. Germline V gene sequence: CDR1 MDHEN, CDR2 SYDVKM. The CDR3 is 14 residues long. CDR3 residues: CASSRTSGAYEQYF. As DNA, the CDR3 is TGTGCCAGCAGTCGGACTAGCGGGGCCTACGAGCAGTACTTC.

The chain carries TRBV29-1 and TRBJ2-3; D is perhaps TRBD1 (6 bases). The CDR3 is 14 residues long. The germline V gene has CDR1 SQVTM and CDR2 ANQGSEA. Trimming left V 6 bases short and J 1 base short, with 14 bases between. CDR3: CSVAQGQRTDTQYF. CDR3 DNA: TGCAGCGTCGCCCAAGGACAGCGCACAGATACGCAGTATTTT.

V gene TRBV7-9 combines with J gene TRBJ2-3; 7 bases are shared with TRBD1. J was trimmed by 6 bases and V by 6 bases; bases with no gene match: 6. Looked up from germline, CDR1 is SEHNR and CDR2 is FQNEAQ (reference sequence). The CDR3 consists of 13 residues. CDR3 sequence: CASSSTGFDTQYF. The CDR3 DNA reads TGTGCCAGCAGTTCGACAGGGTTCGATACGCAGTATTTT.

The chain recombines TRBV7-8 with TRBJ1-2; D is undetermined. The CDR3 has 12 residues. Looked up from germline, CDR1 is SGHVS and CDR2 is FQNEAQ. V was cut by 1 base and J by 8 bases, with 8 bases left in between. The CDR3 nucleotides are TGTGCCAGCAGCTTAGACTTCTCAGGCTACACCTTC. Residues: CASSLDFSGYTF.

A single count supports this clone. This chain uses TRBV18 with TRBJ2-2, with no clear D. Per germline, CDR1 KGHSH and CDR2 LQKENI. This CDR3 is built from 16 residues. Trimming shortened V by 0 bases and J by 4 bases, and 12 bases separated the two germline ends. CDR3 sequence: CASSPPSIRSTGELFF. Written as DNA, the CDR3 is TGTGCCAGCTCACCACCGTCTATCCGGAGCACCGGGGAGCTGTTTTTT.

The chain links TRBV2 to TRBJ1-4, with 8 bases aligning to TRBD1. The CDR3 covers 15 residues. V was pared by 6 bases and J by 7 bases, with 10 bases of the junction left unmatched. The V gene's germline CDR1 is SNHLY and CDR2 FYNNEI. CDR3 amino acids: CASRADRGRTEKLFF. For the CDR3, the DNA is TGTGCCAGCAGAGCCGACAGGGGCCGGACTGAAAAACTGTTTTTT.

The rearrangement uses TRBV14 and TRBJ1-1; TRBD1 is a possible D gene (5 bases). V was pared by 0 bases and J by 11 bases, with 13 bases between. This CDR3 is built from 13 residues. Looked up from germline, CDR1 is SGHDN and CDR2 is FVKESK. CDR3 nucleotide sequence: TGTGCCAGCAGCCAAGATCTGGGGGGTGAGGCTTTCTTT. It yields the protein CASSQDLGGEAFF.

Here the CDR3 reads CASSKEGSLYPDTQYF. The CDR3 DNA follows: TGCGCCAGCAGCAAGGAGGGTAGTCTGTACCCAGATACGCAGTATTTT. The genes are TRBV4-3 and TRBJ2-3; the D gene is possibly TRBD2 (6 bases). The CDR3 consists of 16 residues. CDR1 LGHNA and CDR2 YSLEER come from the germline V gene. V was clipped by 5 bases and J by 4 bases, with 19 bases between them.

The chain links TRBV28 to TRBJ1-1; D may be TRBD1 (5 bases). This CDR3 has 15 amino acids. Trimming took 2 bases from V and 0 from J, leaving 10 bases between them. The germline CDR1 and CDR2 sequences are MDHEN and SYDVKM. CDR3 sequence (DNA): TGTGCCAGCAGTTTAGTGCGGGGCCTGAACACTGAAGCTTTCTTT. This encodes CASSLVRGLNTEAFF.

This clone was detected a few times. In DNA, the CDR3 is TGTGCCAGCAGCAGGCGAAGGGAGGCGGATGGAAACTATGGCTACACCTTC. This codes for CASSRRREADGNYGYTF. The V gene is TRBV7-9, the J gene TRBJ1-2; D remains ambiguous. The germline V gene encodes CDR1 SEHNR and CDR2 FQNEAQ (reference sequence). This CDR3 is built from 17 residues. V was shortened by 5 bases and J by 2 bases, with 21 bases between the two germline ends.

The chain is built from TRBV7-8 and TRBJ1-2, with unresolved D. Germline values: CDR1 SGHVS, CDR2 FQNEAQ. V lost 4 bases, J lost 4 bases, and 10 bases lay in between. The CDR3 loop spans 13 amino acids. This CDR3 reads CASSSATAYGYTF. The CDR3 coding sequence is TGTGCCAGCAGCTCTGCGACTGCCTATGGCTACACCTTC.

In this sample, this clone turned up a few times. CDR3 sequence (DNA): TGTGCCAGCAGTTACCAGGGGGGTGGGACTGAAGCTTTCTTT. Protein product: CASSYQGGGTEAFF. The J gene is TRBJ1-1, the V gene TRBV6-5, with TRBD1 matching over 7 bases. The CDR3 sequence is 14 residues long. Trimming cost V 2 bases and J 5 bases; bases outside gene matches: 5. From germline, CDR1 is MNHEY and CDR2 SVGAGI.

The chain couples TRBV27 to TRBJ1-4; TRBD1 matches 9 bases. Germline V CDR1 and CDR2: MNHEY, SMNVEV (reference sequence). The CDR3 has 15 residues. V trimming: 5 bases; J trimming: 7 bases; junction bases outside the gene matches: 8. CDR3 amino acids: CASSGSGQGFEKLFF. For the CDR3, the DNA is TGTGCCAGCAGTGGATCGGGACAGGGATTTGAAAAACTGTTTTTT.

The chain recombines TRBV19 with TRBJ1-2, with D possibly being TRBD1 (5 bases). Trimming stripped 3 bases from V and 6 bases from J, with 8 bases between. Germline V gene sequence: CDR1 LNHDA, CDR2 SQIVND (reference sequence). The CDR3 is 12 amino acids. The CDR3 spells CASSIWGDGYTF. The CDR3 DNA sequence: TGTGCCAGTAGTATTTGGGGGGATGGCTACACCTTC.

J is TRBJ1-5 and V is TRBV4-1; D remains unclear. Trimming took off 0 bases at V and 3 bases at J, with 12 bases between the two ends. CDR3 length equals 16 residues. CDR1 MGHRA and CDR2 YSYEKL come from the germline V gene. The CDR3 here is CASSQDLSGINQPQHF. As DNA, the CDR3 is TGCGCCAGCAGCCAAGATCTTTCGGGTATCAATCAGCCCCAGCATTTT.

This rearrangement joins TRBV2 to TRBJ1-1, with D unresolved. From germline, CDR1 is SNHLY and CDR2 FYNNEI. V lost 2 bases, J lost 5 bases, and 12 bases lay in between. This CDR3 has 14 residues. The CDR3 DNA reads as TGTGCCAGCAGTGAATTAATACAGCTTACTGAAGCTTTCTTT. Translation gives CASSELIQLTEAFF.